The clone carrying this T cell receptor (beta chain) was observed once. The data were obtained in a study of blood T cell repertoires in COVID-19. Study-level background: Spain, Italy and the United States supplied samples that represented acute and convalescent COVID-19. PBMCs, B-cell-depleted T cells, or T cells provided the cDNA or gDNA that made up the material.

The CDR3 consists of 18 residues. Germline V lookup: CDR1 LNHNV, CDR2 YYDKDF (reference sequence). V gave up 1 base and J gave up 4 bases; unmatched junction bases: 6. Source study methods: Reference gene primer amplification in the assay estimated nucleated cell counts. This table comes from immunoSEQ multiplex PCR, and its TCRdb copy is limited to in-frame clones, with some not included. V and J calls plus clone size are reproduced from that table; the DNA served to infer D and trimming. The table includes roughly 120,000 clones, 86% detected once. The chain joins TRBV15 to TRBJ2-2; the match to TRBD2 covers 13 bases. The sequence was obtained from a human donor in a cohort sampled during active COVID-19. Sequenced sample: peripheral blood. The CDR3 region has the DNA TGTGCCACCAGCAGAGGACGGGGACTAGCGGGGACCACCGGGGAGCTGTTTTTT. It specifies CATSRGRGLAGTTGELFF.